The rows below give T cell receptor beta chains drawn from one sample of a study of Graves' ophthalmopathy and Graves' hyperthyroidism. TCRdb used MiXCR to reprocess the multiplex PCR reads, holding one entry per CDR3 protein. The sample shows tens of thousands of distinct CDR3 sequences, less than 65% of them seen only once. The sample was peripheral blood. The receptors were sampled from an adult woman with Graves' ophthalmopathy. Both conserved end residues are part of each CDR3. Each record gives: V gene, clone size, D gene, J gene, CDR3 DNA, CDR3 protein. A D gene is named only where the DNA matches it firmly. Part of the rows lack a size; the others show once, few, many or a class for expanded clones.

>TRBV7-9|many|-|TRBJ2-1
TGTGCCAGCAGCTTAGGGCGGGATCGCAATGAGCAGTTCTTC
CASSLGRDRNEQFF
>TRBV29-1|-|-|TRBJ2-1
-
CSVEAGQFYEQYFGPADEQFF
>TRBV2|many|TRBD1|TRBJ2-7
TGTGCCAGCAGTGAAACAGGGGAATACGAGCAGTACTTC
CASSETGEYEQYF
>TRBV7-2|medium-sized|-|TRBJ2-2
TGTGCCAGCAGCTTCGGGTCGGGAGGGGAGCTGTTTTTT
CASSFGSGGELFF
>TRBV20-1|-|-|TRBJ2-4
TGCAGTGCTAGAGCAGGGAGGAACATTCAGTACTTC
CSARAGRNIQYF
>TRBV5-8|many|-|TRBJ1-2
TGTGCCAGCAGCTTGGGGCAGGGAAGGTATGGCTACACCTTC
CASSLGQGRYGYTF
>TRBV6-6|many|TRBD2|TRBJ2-7
TGTGCCAGCAGTTACCCAGGGAGACTAGCTTCCTACGAGCAGTACTTC
CASSYPGRLASYEQYF
>TRBV30|few|-|TRBJ2-3
TGTGCCTGGAATGTCGGGAGCACAGATACGCAGTATTTT
CAWNVGSTDTQYF
>TRBV19|-|-|TRBJ2-3
TGTGCCAGTGGTATCAGCCCCCAGGGTTGGTCAACAGATACTCAGTATTTT
CASGISPQGWSTDTQYF
>TRBV6-2/TRBV6-3|-|TRBD1|TRBJ1-5
TGTGCCAGCAGTTATGGACAGGGTTACGAGCAGCCCCAGCATTTT
CASSYGQGYEQPQHF
>TRBV20-1|-|-|TRBJ2-2
TGCAGTGCTATGACCGGGGCCAACGGGGAGCTGTTTTTT
CSAMTGANGELFF
>TRBV7-4|-|TRBD1|TRBJ2-3
TGTGCCAGCAGCATAGGACAGGGCACAGATACGCAGTATTTT
CASSIGQGTDTQYF
>TRBV20-1|many|-|TRBJ2-3
TGCAGTGCCGCTCCCGTAACCTTTCCCCAGGGTGGGTTAGCAGATACGCAGTATTTT
CSAAPVTFPQGGLADTQYF
>TRBV12-3/TRBV12-4|many|-|TRBJ1-3
TGTGCCAGCAGTTTACTCAGGGTCTCTGGAAACACCATATATTTT
CASSLLRVSGNTIYF
>TRBV19|many|TRBD1|TRBJ2-1
TGTGCCAGTAGTACGACAGGGGGCAATGAGCAGTTCTTC
CASSTTGGNEQFF
>TRBV20-1|once|-|TRBJ2-1
TGCAGTAGCGGTTACAATGAGCAGTTCTTC
CSSGYNEQFF
>TRBV4-2|-|-|TRBJ2-5
TGTGCCAGCAGCCTGGAGGTCGAAGGGTACCAAGAGACCCAGTACTTC
CASSLEVEGYQETQYF
>TRBV14|-|-|TRBJ2-1
TGTGCCAGCAGCCATCAGTGGGGGGAAACTAACAATGAGCAGTTCTTC
CASSHQWGETNNEQFF
>TRBV5-1|-|-|TRBJ1-3
TGCGCCAGCAGCTTGATGACTGGGGGCTCTGGAAACACCATATATTTT
CASSLMTGGSGNTIYF
>TRBV5-4|-|TRBD2|TRBJ2-1
TGTGCCAGCAGCTTGGGCTCGCGACTAGCGGGGCTATTGTACAATGAGCAGTTCTTC
CASSLGSRLAGLLYNEQFF
>TRBV6-1|many|-|TRBJ1-5
TGTGCCAGCAGTGAAAACCCCAGGGCCGATTATCAGCCCCAGCATTTT
CASSENPRADYQPQHF
>TRBV12-3/TRBV12-4|many|-|TRBJ2-3
TGTGCCAGCAGTTTAGGCCAGGGGTCAATCACAGATACGCAGTATTTT
CASSLGQGSITDTQYF
>TRBV18|few|TRBD1|TRBJ1-3
TGTGCCAGCTCACCGGGACAGGGGCACACCATATATTTT
CASSPGQGHTIYF
>TRBV2|-|-|TRBJ1-1
TGTGCCAGCATCAGAAATAAGGACGGGAACACTGAAGCTTTCTTT
CASIRNKDGNTEAFF
>TRBV7-2|medium-sized|-|TRBJ1-6
TGTGCCAGCAAGCTTAGTAATTCACCCCTCCACTTT
CASKLSNSPLHF
>TRBV9|many|TRBD2|TRBJ2-5
TGTGCCAGCAGCCAAGAAGGAGCCAGCGGGATTGCGCTACCCCAAGAGACCCAGTACTTC
CASSQEGASGIALPQETQYF